The 30 T cell receptor beta chains below were found in one sample sequenced in a study of technical replicates of blood from a handful of donors. Assay: immunoSEQ multiplex PCR; the TCRdb copy retains only in-frame clones and omits some. In the table there are tens of thousands of clones, 95% to 98% of which are singletons. Sequencing input: T cells isolated from PBMCs. The receptors stem from a human donor in good health.

This chain uses TRBV30 with TRBJ1-1; D is perhaps TRBD1 (5 bases). The germline gives CDR1 GTSNPN, CDR2 SVGIG (reference sequence). The CDR3 covers 14 residues. The ends were cut back, 0 bases at V and 5 bases at J, with 13 bases in the middle. In DNA, the CDR3 is TGTGCCTGGAGTGTAAATTGGGGGGTAACTGAAGCTTTCTTT. As protein: CAWSVNWGVTEAFF.

CDR3 protein: CASSQQGDQPQHF. CDR3 DNA sequence: TGTGCCAGTAGTCAACAAGGGGATCAGCCCCAGCATTTT. The gene calls are TRBV19 and TRBJ1-5; D perhaps matches TRBD1 (5 bases). V was shortened by 5 bases and J by 5 bases, with 10 bases between the two germline ends. The CDR3 is 13 amino acids. CDR1 is LNHDA, CDR2 SQIVND, per germline (reference sequence).

The V and J genes are TRBV7-8 and TRBJ2-7, with 10 nucleotides matching TRBD2. The CDR3 is 16 amino acids. CDR1 is SGHVS, CDR2 FQNEAQ, per germline. With 1 base clipped from V and 2 bases from J, the junction kept 5 bases outside the gene matches. CDR3 in DNA: TGTGCCAGCAGCTTAGGACTAGCGGGCCGGCCCTACGAGCAGTACTTC. Translation: CASSLGLAGRPYEQYF.

This chain connects TRBV11-2 to TRBJ2-5; 10 nucleotides line up with TRBD1. V lost 4 bases to trimming and J lost 4 bases; unmatched junction nucleotides: 6. The CDR3 consists of 15 residues. CDR1 is SGHAT and CDR2 is FQNNGV in the germline V gene. In nucleotides, the CDR3 is TGTGCCAGCAGCTCTAAGGGACAGGGGCCAGAGACCCAGTACTTC. Protein product: CASSSKGQGPETQYF.

V gene TRBV7-9 combines with J gene TRBJ1-1; 8 bases fit TRBD1. V shed 2 bases and J 8 bases; nucleotides not matched to a gene: 1. CDR1 and CDR2 (germline): SEHNR, FQNEAQ (reference sequence). There are 12 residues in the CDR3. The CDR3 sequence is CASSLRTGEAFF. In DNA, the CDR3 is TGTGCCAGCAGCTTAAGGACAGGGGAAGCTTTCTTT. Complete variable domain (other parts from reference TRBV7-9 and TRBJ1-1): DTGVSQNPRHKITKRGQNVTFRCDPISEHNRLYWYRQTLGQGPEFLTYFQNEAQLEKSRLLSDRFSAERPKGSFSTLEIQRTEQGDSAMYLCASSLRTGEAFFGQGTRLTVV.

This sequence joins TRBV10-3 and TRBJ1-4; no firm D call. This CDR3 comprises 14 residues. The germline V gene encodes CDR1 ENHRY and CDR2 SYGVKD. The V end lost 2 bases, the J end lost 7 bases, and 11 bases lay between the germline ends. The CDR3: CAISESGPSEKLFF. DNA of the CDR3: TGTGCCATCAGTGAGAGCGGGCCTAGTGAAAAACTGTTTTTT.

The rearrangement links TRBV2 to TRBJ2-7, with TRBD1 as a possible D gene (5 bases). CDR1 and CDR2 (germline): SNHLY, FYNNEI. The CDR3 sequence is 14 residues long. The V end was cut by 6 bases, the J end by 5 bases, with 17 bases between. Here the CDR3 reads CASRWQGEGDEQYF. The CDR3 coding sequence is TGTGCCAGCAGGTGGCAAGGGGAAGGGGACGAGCAGTACTTC.

The chain links TRBV19 to TRBJ1-5, with a tentative D call TRBD1 (5 bases). Germline CDR1 is LNHDA and CDR2 is SQIVND (reference sequence). V was trimmed by 8 bases and J by 0 bases, leaving 14 bases between them. The length of the CDR3 is 15 residues. In DNA form, the CDR3 reads TGTGCCAGTTGCGACAGTTCATATAGCAATCAGCCCCAGCATTTT. It encodes CASCDSSYSNQPQHF.

This clone appeared a single time. V and J are TRBV10-3 and TRBJ2-7, with 11 nucleotides matching TRBD2. V lost 7 bases to trimming and J lost 4 bases; unmatched junction nucleotides: 12. Germline CDR1 and CDR2: ENHRY and SYGVKD. The CDR3 totals 16 residues. The DNA of the CDR3 is TGTGCCATCAAATCCGGGACTAGCGGAGAAGTTTACGAGCAGTACTTC. Translated, it gives CAIKSGTSGEVYEQYF.

CDR3 nucleotides: TGTGCCAGCAGCGTAGGGACAGACAATCAGCCCCAGCATTTT. Amino acids: CASSVGTDNQPQHF. The chain carries TRBV9 and TRBJ1-5; D is possibly TRBD1 (6 bases). The CDR3 covers 14 residues. Trimming took off 0 bases at V and 3 bases at J, with 7 bases between the two ends. Looked up from germline, CDR1 is SGDLS and CDR2 is YYNGEE.

The chain has TRBV10-3 and TRBJ2-5, with 12 bases matching TRBD2. The CDR3 length is 16 residues. Germline values: CDR1 ENHRY, CDR2 SYGVKD. The V segment lost 4 bases and the J segment 2 bases; nucleotides outside the gene matches: 5. This CDR3 is CAISGLAGVQQETQYF. The CDR3 nucleotides are TGTGCCATCAGTGGACTAGCGGGAGTACAACAAGAGACCCAGTACTTC.

V and J are TRBV6-1 and TRBJ2-1, with TRBD2 as a possible D gene (6 bases). CDR1 and CDR2 from the germline V gene are MNHNS and SASEGT. Trimming took off 2 bases at V and 13 bases at J, with 15 bases between the two ends. The CDR3 length is 13 residues. The CDR3: CASSELGLPHQFF. The CDR3 coding sequence is TGTGCCAGCAGTGAACTGGGACTCCCACACCAGTTCTTC.

As DNA, the CDR3 is TGCGCCAGCAGTTTACCGGGACTAGGGGTCAATGAGCAGTTCTTC. Translating it yields CASSLPGLGVNEQFF. The J gene is TRBJ2-1, the V gene TRBV10-1; 8 nucleotides line up with TRBD2. This CDR3 has 15 residues. Unmatched junction bases numbered 9, after V lost 5 bases and J lost 6 bases. Germline V lookup: CDR1 WNHNN, CDR2 SYGVQD (reference sequence).

The chain employs TRBV5-6 and TRBJ2-3; 11 bases align to TRBD2. V dropped 4 bases and J dropped 0; count of bases not matched to a gene: 4. Germline assignment: CDR1 SGHDT and CDR2 YYEEEE. The CDR3 consists of 16 residues. CDR3 sequence: CASSGTSGLSTDTQYF. The DNA for the CDR3 is TGTGCCAGCAGCGGGACTAGCGGACTTAGCACAGATACGCAGTATTTT.

The chain joins TRBV2 to TRBJ2-1; 9 nucleotides line up with TRBD2. Germline assignment: CDR1 SNHLY and CDR2 FYNNEI. The CDR3 spans 15 residues. Trimming cost V 1 base and J 12 bases; bases outside gene matches: 10. The CDR3 sequence: CASSEEGGRGFVQFF. CDR3 nucleotides: TGTGCCAGCAGTGAAGAAGGCGGGAGGGGCTTCGTGCAGTTCTTC.

The gene calls are TRBV7-2 and TRBJ1-6, with D possibly matching TRBD1 (6 bases). The CDR3 is 16 residues long. V dropped 5 bases and J dropped 0 bases, with 11 bases sitting between them. From germline, CDR1 is SGHTA and CDR2 FQGNSA. In DNA form, the CDR3 reads TGTGCCAGCAGCACCACAGGGAGCTCCTATAATTCACCCCTCCACTTT. It specifies CASSTTGSSYNSPLHF.

The chain carries TRBV2 and TRBJ1-1; D might be TRBD1 (5 bases). Germline loops: CDR1 SNHLY, CDR2 FYNNEI. The CDR3 is 14 amino acids. The V end was cut by 6 bases, the J end by 0 bases, with 11 bases between. Here the CDR3 reads CASSPGGMNTEAFF. CDR3 DNA sequence: TGTGCCAGCAGCCCGGGGGGGATGAACACTGAAGCTTTCTTT. The complete variable domain, with remaining parts taken from reference TRBV2 and TRBJ1-1, reads EPEVTQTPSHQVTQMGQEVILRCVPISNHLYFYWYRQILGQKVEFLVSFYNNEISEKSEIFDDQFSVERPDGSNFTLKIRSTKLEDSAMYFCASSPGGMNTEAFFGQGTRLTVV.

The J gene is TRBJ2-7, the V gene TRBV7-9, with 12 positions matching TRBD2. Germline trimming cut 2 bases from V and 7 bases from J; bases unmatched to any gene: 3. CDR3 size: 14 residues. Germline V CDR1 and CDR2: SEHNR, FQNEAQ (reference sequence). The CDR3 loop is CASSLSGTSGEQYF. CDR3 DNA: TGTGCCAGCAGCTTATCCGGGACTAGCGGGGAGCAGTACTTC. Combining the CDR3 with reference TRBV7-9 and TRBJ2-7 gives the whole variable domain DTGVSQNPRHKITKRGQNVTFRCDPISEHNRLYWYRQTLGQGPEFLTYFQNEAQLEKSRLLSDRFSAERPKGSFSTLEIQRTEQGDSAMYLCASSLSGTSGEQYFGPGTRLTVT.

V usage is TRBV18 and J usage is TRBJ2-1, with 9 bases aligning to TRBD1. Germline values: CDR1 KGHSH, CDR2 LQKENI. With 5 bases clipped from V and 7 bases from J, the junction kept 0 bases outside the gene matches. This CDR3 has 12 amino acids. Here the CDR3 reads CASSDRGNEQFF. The DNA of the CDR3 is TGTGCCAGCTCAGACAGGGGGAATGAGCAGTTCTTC.

The rearrangement joins TRBV10-1 to TRBJ2-1; weak D call: TRBD2 (6 bases). The CDR3 covers 19 residues. From germline, CDR1 is WNHNN and CDR2 SYGVQD (reference sequence). Trimming cost V 8 bases and J 8 bases, with 34 bases left between them. In DNA, the CDR3 is TGCGCCAGCGGAGAAGCCGCCCTAGTAGTAGCGGAGATAAAGGATGAGCAGTTCTTC. Translated: CASGEAALVVAEIKDEQFF.

This chain joins TRBV29-1 and TRBJ1-1; D is uncertain. Germline CDR1 reads SQVTM; CDR2 reads ANQGSEA. The V end was cut by 4 bases, the J end by 1 base, with 13 bases between. The CDR3 sequence is 14 residues long. The CDR3: CSVGAPPGNTEAFF. In nucleotides, the CDR3 is TGCAGCGTTGGGGCCCCTCCCGGGAACACTGAAGCTTTCTTT.

Remarks on this clone: One junction end disagrees with the germline gene, perhaps due to a read error. The chain has TRBV20-1 and TRBJ2-5, with 7 bases that match TRBD1. This CDR3 is built from 11 residues. Germline V gene sequence: CDR1 DFQATT, CDR2 SNEGSKA (reference sequence). Here the CDR3 reads CSRQGVETQYF. DNA of the CDR3: TGTTCCCGACAGGGCGTCGAGACCCAGTACTTC.

This clone was seen only once. The chain uses TRBV9 and TRBJ2-2; D unclear. V was cut by 4 bases and J by 5 bases, with 15 bases left in between. The CDR3 spans 15 residues. The germline V gene encodes CDR1 SGDLS and CDR2 YYNGEE. DNA of the CDR3: TGTGCCAGCAGCTTAACCCCCTCTACTACCGGGGAGCTGTTTTTT. Translated, it gives CASSLTPSTTGELFF. Together with reference TRBV9 and TRBJ2-2, the CDR3 gives the full variable domain: DSGVTQTPKHLITATGQRVTLRCSPRSGDLSVYWYQQSLDQGLQFLIQYYNGEERAKGNILERFSAQQFPDLHSELNLSSLELGDSALYFCASSLTPSTTGELFFGEGSRLTVL.

The V call is TRBV6-5, the J call TRBJ2-1; 8 bases match TRBD2. Losses at the gene ends were 6 bases for V and 1 base for J; bases not matched to a gene: 5. Per the germline V gene, CDR1 is MNHEY and CDR2 is SVGAGI. This CDR3 region has 15 residues. The CDR3 sequence is CASRPTSGSYNEQFF. CDR3 DNA sequence: TGTGCCAGCAGGCCCACTAGCGGTTCCTACAATGAGCAGTTCTTC.

The V call is TRBV7-9, the J call TRBJ1-3; maybe TRBD1 (5 bases). Germline CDR1 is SEHNR and CDR2 is FQNEAQ (reference sequence). This CDR3 has 17 residues. The ends were cut back, 5 bases at V and 0 bases at J, with 17 bases in the middle. CDR3 in amino acids: CASSPPGGSLSGNTIYF. The CDR3 DNA reads TGTGCCAGCAGCCCCCCCGGGGGTAGTCTCTCTGGAAACACCATATATTTT.

The chain uses TRBV2 and TRBJ2-7, with 10 bases fitting TRBD2. This CDR3 is 14 amino acids long. J was trimmed by 3 bases and V by 8 bases; bases with no gene match: 7. The germline V gene encodes CDR1 SNHLY and CDR2 FYNNEI. The CDR3 reads CASCNSSGSYEQYF. The CDR3 coding sequence is TGTGCCAGCTGTAACTCTAGCGGGAGCTACGAGCAGTACTTC.

The chain is built from TRBV2 and TRBJ2-2; the match to TRBD2 covers 10 bases. Germline CDR1 SNHLY, CDR2 FYNNEI. The CDR3 runs 13 residues. The junction had 4 bases not matched to a gene; V was cut back by 8 bases and J by 7 bases. The CDR3 here is CASDTSGVGELFF. CDR3 coding DNA: TGTGCCAGCGATACTAGCGGGGTCGGGGAGCTGTTTTTT.

The rearrangement joins TRBV2 to TRBJ2-2; TRBD2 aligns across 9 bases. V lost 2 bases to trimming and J lost 7 bases; unmatched junction nucleotides: 5. The CDR3 is made up of 15 amino acids. CDR1 is SNHLY and CDR2 is FYNNEI in the germline V gene. CDR3 in amino acids: CASSEPAGGGGELFF. The CDR3 DNA is TGTGCCAGCAGTGAACCAGCGGGAGGAGGCGGGGAGCTGTTTTTT.

The V gene is TRBV9, the J gene TRBJ1-3; 7 positions match TRBD1. Per the germline V gene, CDR1 is SGDLS and CDR2 is YYNGEE. V shed 2 bases and J 4 bases; nucleotides not matched to a gene: 18. This CDR3 has 19 residues. The CDR3 coding sequence is TGTGCCAGCAGCGTGCAAACGCTAACCGGGACAGACTCAGGAAACACCATATATTTT. The encoded protein is CASSVQTLTGTDSGNTIYF.

V and J are TRBV4-3 and TRBJ2-7; 7 bases fit TRBD2. The ends lost 4 bases at V and 1 base at J; junction bases unmatched: 4. Germline V lookup: CDR1 LGHNA, CDR2 YSLEER. The CDR3 length is 14 residues. DNA of the CDR3: TGCGCCAGCAGCCTTTACGGGGGGTCCTACGAGCAGTACTTC. It codes for CASSLYGGSYEQYF.